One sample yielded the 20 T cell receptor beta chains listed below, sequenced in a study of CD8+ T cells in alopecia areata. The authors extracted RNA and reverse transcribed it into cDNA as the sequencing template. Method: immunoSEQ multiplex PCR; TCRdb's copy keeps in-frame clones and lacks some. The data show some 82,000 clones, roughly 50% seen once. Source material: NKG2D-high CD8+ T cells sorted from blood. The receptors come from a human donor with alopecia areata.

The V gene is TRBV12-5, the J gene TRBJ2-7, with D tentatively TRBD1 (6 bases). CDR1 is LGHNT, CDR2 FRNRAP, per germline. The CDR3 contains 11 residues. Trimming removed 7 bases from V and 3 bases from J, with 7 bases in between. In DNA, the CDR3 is TGTGCTAGTGCGGACAGCTACGAGCAGTACTTC. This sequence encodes CASADSYEQYF.

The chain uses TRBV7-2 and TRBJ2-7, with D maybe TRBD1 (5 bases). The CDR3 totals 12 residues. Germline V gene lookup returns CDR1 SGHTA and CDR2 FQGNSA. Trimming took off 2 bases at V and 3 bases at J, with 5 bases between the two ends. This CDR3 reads CASSLRGYEQYF. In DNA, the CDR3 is TGTGCCAGCAGCTTAAGGGGCTACGAGCAGTACTTC.

This chain's CDR3 is CASSLAGWNGANVLTF. The CDR3 DNA is TGTGCCAGCAGTTTGGCCGGGTGGAACGGGGCCAACGTCCTGACTTTC. This chain connects TRBV27 to TRBJ2-6, with D uncertain. The V gene's germline CDR1 is MNHEY and CDR2 SMNVEV (reference sequence). The CDR3 consists of 16 residues. Trimming removed 3 bases from V and 4 bases from J, with 13 bases in between.

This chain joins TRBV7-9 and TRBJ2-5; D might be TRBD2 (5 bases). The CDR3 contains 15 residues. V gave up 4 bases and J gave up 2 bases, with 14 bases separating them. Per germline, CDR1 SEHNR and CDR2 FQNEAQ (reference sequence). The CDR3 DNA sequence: TGTGCCAGCAGCTCATTCACAAGCGGTCAAGAGACCCAGTACTTC. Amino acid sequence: CASSSFTSGQETQYF.

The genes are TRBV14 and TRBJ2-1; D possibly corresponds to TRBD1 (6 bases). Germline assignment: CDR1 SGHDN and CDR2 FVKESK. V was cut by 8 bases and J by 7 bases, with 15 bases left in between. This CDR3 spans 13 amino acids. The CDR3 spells CASGDTLWNEQFF. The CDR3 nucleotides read TGTGCCAGCGGGGACACCCTTTGGAATGAGCAGTTCTTC.

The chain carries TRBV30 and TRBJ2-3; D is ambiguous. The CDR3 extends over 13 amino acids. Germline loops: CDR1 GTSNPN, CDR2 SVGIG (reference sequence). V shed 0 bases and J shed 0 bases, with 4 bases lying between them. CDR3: CAWSVDSTDTQYF. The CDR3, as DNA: TGTGCCTGGAGTGTGGATAGCACAGATACGCAGTATTTT.

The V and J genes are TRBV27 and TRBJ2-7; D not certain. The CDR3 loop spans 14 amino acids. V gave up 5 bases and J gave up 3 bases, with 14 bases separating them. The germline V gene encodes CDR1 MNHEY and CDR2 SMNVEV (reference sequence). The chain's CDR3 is CASSSGDRHYEQYF. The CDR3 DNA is TGTGCCAGCAGTAGTGGGGATCGCCACTACGAGCAGTACTTC.

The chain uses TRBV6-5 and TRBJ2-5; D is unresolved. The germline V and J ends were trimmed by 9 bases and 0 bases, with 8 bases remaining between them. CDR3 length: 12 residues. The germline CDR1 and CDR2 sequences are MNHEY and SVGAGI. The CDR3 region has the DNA TGTGCCAGACCGTTAAACCAAGAGACCCAGTACTTC. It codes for CARPLNQETQYF.

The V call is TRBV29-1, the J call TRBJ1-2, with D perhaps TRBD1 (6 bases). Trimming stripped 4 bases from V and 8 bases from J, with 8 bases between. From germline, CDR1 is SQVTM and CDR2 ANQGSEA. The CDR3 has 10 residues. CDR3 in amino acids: CSVAGVGYTF. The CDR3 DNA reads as TGCAGCGTTGCAGGGGTCGGCTACACCTTC.

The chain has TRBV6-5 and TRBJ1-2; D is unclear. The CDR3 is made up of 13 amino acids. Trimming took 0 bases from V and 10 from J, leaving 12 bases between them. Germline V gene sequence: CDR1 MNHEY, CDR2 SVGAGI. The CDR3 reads CASSYSIRENYTF. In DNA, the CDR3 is TGTGCCAGCAGTTACTCGATCCGTGAGAACTACACCTTC.

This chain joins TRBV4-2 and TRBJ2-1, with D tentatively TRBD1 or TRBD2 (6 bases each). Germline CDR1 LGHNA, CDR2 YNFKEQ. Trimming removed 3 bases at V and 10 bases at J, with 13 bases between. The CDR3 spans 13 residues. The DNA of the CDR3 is TGTGCCAGCAGCCATGGGGGCCGGGAGGAGCAGTTCTTC. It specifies CASSHGGREEQFF.

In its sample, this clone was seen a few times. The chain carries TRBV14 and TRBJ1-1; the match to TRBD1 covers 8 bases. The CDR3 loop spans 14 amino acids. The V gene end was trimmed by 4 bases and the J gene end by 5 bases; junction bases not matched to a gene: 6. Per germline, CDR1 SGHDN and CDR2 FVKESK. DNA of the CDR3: TGTGCCAGCAGCCTTCAGGGGGCTTGGACTGAAGCTTTCTTT. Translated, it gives CASSLQGAWTEAFF. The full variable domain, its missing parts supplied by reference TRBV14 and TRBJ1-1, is EAGVTQFPSHSVIEKGQTVTLRCDPISGHDNLYWYRRVMGKEIKFLLHFVKESKQDESGMPNNRFLAERTGGTYSTLKVQPAELEDSGVYFCASSLQGAWTEAFFGQGTRLTVV.

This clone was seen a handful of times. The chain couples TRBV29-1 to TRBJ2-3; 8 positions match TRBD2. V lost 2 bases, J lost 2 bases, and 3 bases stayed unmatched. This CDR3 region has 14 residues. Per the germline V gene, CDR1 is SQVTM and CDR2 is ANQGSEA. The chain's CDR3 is CSVELAGYTDTQYF. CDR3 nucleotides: TGCAGCGTTGAATTAGCGGGGTACACAGATACGCAGTATTTT.

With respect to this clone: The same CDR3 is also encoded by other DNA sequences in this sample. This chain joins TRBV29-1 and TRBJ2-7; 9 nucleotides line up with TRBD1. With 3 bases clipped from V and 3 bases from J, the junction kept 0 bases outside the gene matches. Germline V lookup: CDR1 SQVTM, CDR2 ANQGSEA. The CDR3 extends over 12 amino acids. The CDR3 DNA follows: TGCAGCGTTGAGGGACAGGGCTACGAGCAGTACTTC. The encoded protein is CSVEGQGYEQYF.

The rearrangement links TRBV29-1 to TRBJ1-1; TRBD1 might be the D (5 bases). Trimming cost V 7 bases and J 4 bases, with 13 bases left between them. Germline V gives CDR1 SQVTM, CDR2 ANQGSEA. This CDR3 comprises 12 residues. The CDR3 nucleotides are TGCAGCGCCTGGTGGGGGAGCACTGAAGCTTTCTTT. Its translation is CSAWWGSTEAFF.

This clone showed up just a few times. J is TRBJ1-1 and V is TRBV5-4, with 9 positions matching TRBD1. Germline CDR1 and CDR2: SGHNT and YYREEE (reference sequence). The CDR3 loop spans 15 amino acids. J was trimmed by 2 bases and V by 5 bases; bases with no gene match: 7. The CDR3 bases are TGTGCCAGCAGTCCGAAGACAGGGGGTAACACTGAAGCTTTCTTT. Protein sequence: CASSPKTGGNTEAFF.

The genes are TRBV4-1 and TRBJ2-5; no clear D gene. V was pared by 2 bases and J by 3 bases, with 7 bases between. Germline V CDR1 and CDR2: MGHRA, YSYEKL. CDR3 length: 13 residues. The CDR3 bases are TGCGCCAGCAGCCAATCTAGTGAAGAGACCCAGTACTTC. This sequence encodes CASSQSSEETQYF.

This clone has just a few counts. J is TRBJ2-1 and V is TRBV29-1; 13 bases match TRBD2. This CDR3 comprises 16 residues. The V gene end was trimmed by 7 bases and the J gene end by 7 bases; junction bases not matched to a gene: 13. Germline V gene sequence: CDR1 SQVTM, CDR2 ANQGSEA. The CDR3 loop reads CSAYPPGLAGSNEQFF. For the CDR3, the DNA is TGCAGCGCTTACCCCCCGGGACTAGCGGGGTCTAATGAGCAGTTCTTC.

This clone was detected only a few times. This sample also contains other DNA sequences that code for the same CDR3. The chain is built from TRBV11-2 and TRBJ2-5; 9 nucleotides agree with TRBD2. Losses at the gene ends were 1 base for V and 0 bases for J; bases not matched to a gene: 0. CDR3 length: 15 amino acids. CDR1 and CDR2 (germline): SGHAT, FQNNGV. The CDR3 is CASSLGLADQETQYF. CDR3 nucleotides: TGTGCCAGCAGCTTAGGACTAGCGGACCAAGAGACCCAGTACTTC.

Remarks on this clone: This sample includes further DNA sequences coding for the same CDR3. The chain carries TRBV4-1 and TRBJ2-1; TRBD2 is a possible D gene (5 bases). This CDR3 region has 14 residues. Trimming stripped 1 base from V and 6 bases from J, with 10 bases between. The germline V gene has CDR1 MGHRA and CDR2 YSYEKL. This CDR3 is CASSQGLAGNEQFF. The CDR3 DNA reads TGCGCCAGCAGCCAAGGCCTAGCTGGCAATGAGCAGTTCTTC.